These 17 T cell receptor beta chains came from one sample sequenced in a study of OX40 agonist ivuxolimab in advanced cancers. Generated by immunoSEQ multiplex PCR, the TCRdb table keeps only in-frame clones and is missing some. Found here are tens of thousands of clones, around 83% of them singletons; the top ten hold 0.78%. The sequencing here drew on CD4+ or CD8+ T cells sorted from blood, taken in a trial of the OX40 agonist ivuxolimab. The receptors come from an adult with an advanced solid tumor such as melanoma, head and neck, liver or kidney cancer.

The DNA of the CDR3 is TGTGCCAGCAGCCCCCGGACAGAAACAGATACGCAGTATTTT. As protein: CASSPRTETDTQYF. The V call is TRBV11-3, the J call TRBJ2-3, with D possibly TRBD1 on 6 matching bases. Trimming removed 5 bases from V and 3 bases from J, with 12 bases in between. Germline-derived CDR1 and CDR2 are SGHNT and YENEEA. The CDR3 extends over 14 amino acids.

The CDR3 region is CASSLWAHREQYF. CDR3 DNA sequence: TGTGCCAGCAGCTTATGGGCCCATAGGGAGCAGTACTTC. The chain has TRBV7-8 and TRBJ2-7; D unclear. Germline lookup yields CDR1 SGHVS and CDR2 FQNEAQ. Trimming removed 2 bases at V and 7 bases at J, with 12 bases between. This CDR3 has 13 amino acids.

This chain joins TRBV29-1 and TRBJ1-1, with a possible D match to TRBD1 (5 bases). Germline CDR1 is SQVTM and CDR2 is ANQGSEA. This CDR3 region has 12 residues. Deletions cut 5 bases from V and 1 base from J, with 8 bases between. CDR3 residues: CSVWGGNTEAFF. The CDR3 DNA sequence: TGCAGCGTTTGGGGGGGGAACACTGAAGCTTTCTTT.

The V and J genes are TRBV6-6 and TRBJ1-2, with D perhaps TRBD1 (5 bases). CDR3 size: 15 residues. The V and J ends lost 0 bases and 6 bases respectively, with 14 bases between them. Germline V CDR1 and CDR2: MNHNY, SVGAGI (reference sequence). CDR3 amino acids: CASSYSPGHQNGYTF. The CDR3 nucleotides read TGTGCCAGCAGTTACTCGCCGGGGCACCAAAATGGCTACACCTTC.

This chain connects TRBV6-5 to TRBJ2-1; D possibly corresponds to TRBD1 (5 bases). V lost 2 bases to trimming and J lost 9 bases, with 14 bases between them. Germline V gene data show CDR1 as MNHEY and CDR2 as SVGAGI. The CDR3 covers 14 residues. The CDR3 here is CASSYRGRVTEQFF. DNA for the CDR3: TGTGCCAGCAGTTACAGGGGTCGGGTCACTGAGCAGTTCTTC.

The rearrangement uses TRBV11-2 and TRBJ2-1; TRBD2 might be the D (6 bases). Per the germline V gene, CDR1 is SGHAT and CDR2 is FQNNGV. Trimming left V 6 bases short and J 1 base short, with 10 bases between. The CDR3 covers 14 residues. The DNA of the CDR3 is TGTGCCAGCAGTTGGGACTCTTCCTACAATGAGCAGTTCTTC. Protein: CASSWDSSYNEQFF. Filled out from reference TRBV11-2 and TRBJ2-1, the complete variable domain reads EAGVAQSPRYKIIEKRQSVAFWCNPISGHATLYWYQQILGQGPKLLIQFQNNGVVDDSQLPKDRFSAERLKGVDSTLKIQPAKLEDSAVYLCASSWDSSYNEQFFGPGTRLTVL.

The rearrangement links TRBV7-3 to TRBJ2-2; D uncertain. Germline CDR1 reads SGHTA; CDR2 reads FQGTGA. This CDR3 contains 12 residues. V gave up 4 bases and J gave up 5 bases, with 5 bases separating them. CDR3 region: CASSYNTGELFF. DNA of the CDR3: TGTGCCAGCAGCTATAATACCGGGGAGCTGTTTTTT.

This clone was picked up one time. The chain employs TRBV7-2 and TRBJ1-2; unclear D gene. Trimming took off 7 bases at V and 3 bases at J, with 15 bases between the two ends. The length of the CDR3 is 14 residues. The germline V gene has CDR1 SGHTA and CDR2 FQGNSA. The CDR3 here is CASTPAREDYGYTF. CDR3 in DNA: TGTGCCAGCACCCCAGCGAGGGAGGACTATGGCTACACCTTC.

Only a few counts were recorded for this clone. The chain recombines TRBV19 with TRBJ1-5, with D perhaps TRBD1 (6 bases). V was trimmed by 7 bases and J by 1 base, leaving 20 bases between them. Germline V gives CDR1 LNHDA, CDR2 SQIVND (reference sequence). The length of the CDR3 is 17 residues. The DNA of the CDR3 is TGTGCCAGTATCCAAAAACAGGGATTTAAGAGCAATCAGCCCCAGCATTTT. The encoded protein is CASIQKQGFKSNQPQHF.

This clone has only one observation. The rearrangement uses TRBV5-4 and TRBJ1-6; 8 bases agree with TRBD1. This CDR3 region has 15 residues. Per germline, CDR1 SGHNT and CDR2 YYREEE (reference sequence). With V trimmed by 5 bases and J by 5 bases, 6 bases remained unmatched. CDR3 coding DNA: TGTGCCAGCAGTTCTGACAGGGGCAATAATTCACCCCTCCACTTT. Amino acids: CASSSDRGNNSPLHF.

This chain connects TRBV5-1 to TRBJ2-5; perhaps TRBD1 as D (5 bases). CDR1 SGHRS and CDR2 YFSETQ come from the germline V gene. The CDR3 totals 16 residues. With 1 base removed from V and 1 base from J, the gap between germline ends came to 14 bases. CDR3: CASSLQGSPIQETQYF. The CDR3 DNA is TGCGCCAGCAGCTTGCAGGGCAGCCCCATCCAAGAGACCCAGTACTTC.

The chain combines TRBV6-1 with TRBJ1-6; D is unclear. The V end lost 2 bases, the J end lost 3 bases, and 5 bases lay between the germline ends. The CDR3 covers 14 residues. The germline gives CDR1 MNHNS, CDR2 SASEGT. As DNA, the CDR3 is TGTGCCAGCAGTGAAACCTACTATAATTCACCCCTCCACTTT. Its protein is CASSETYYNSPLHF.

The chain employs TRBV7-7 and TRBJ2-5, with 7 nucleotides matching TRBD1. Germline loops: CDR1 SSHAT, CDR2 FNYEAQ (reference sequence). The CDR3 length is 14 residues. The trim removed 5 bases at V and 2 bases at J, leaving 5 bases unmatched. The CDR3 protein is CASSPGTVQETQYF. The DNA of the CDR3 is TGTGCCAGCAGCCCGGGGACAGTTCAAGAGACCCAGTACTTC.

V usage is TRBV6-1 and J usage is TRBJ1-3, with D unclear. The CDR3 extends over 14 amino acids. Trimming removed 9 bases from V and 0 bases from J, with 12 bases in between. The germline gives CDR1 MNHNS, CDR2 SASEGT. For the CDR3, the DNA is TGTGCCAGTAAGCAGTTGAGCTCTGGAAACACCATATATTTT. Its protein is CASKQLSSGNTIYF.

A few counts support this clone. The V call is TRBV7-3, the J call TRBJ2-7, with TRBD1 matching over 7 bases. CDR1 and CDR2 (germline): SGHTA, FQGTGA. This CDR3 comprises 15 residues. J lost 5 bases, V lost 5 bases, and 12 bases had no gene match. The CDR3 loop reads CASSTDSTGINEQYF. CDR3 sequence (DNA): TGTGCCAGCAGCACCGATTCGACAGGGATTAACGAGCAGTACTTC.

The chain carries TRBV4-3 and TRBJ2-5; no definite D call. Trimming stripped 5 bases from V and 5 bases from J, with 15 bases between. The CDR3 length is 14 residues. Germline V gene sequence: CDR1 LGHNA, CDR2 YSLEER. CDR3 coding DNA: TGCGCCAGCAGCTCAGACTGGCAACGGGAGACCCAGTACTTC. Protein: CASSSDWQRETQYF.

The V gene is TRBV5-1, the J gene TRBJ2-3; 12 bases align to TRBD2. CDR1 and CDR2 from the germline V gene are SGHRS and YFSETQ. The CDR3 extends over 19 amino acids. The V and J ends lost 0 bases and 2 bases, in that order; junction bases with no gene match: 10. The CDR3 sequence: CASSLGTSGVTALTDTQYF. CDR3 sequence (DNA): TGCGCCAGCAGCTTGGGGACTAGCGGGGTCACAGCTCTCACAGATACGCAGTATTTT.